This T cell receptor beta chain was retrieved from a study of T cell changes during pregnancy in multiple sclerosis. Produced via immunoSEQ multiplex PCR; TCRdb's table is partial and in-frame only. The table shows tens of thousands of clones, with around 89% occurring only once. The sequenced sample was peripheral blood, obtained after pregnancy. The receptor's source is a female donor in good health, enrolled as a control in a pregnancy study.

The CDR3 protein is CAWSEGDRVTYEQYF. The DNA for the CDR3 is TGTGCCTGGAGTGAGGGGGACAGGGTAACGTACGAGCAGTACTTC. The rearrangement links TRBV30 to TRBJ2-7; 9 bases match TRBD1. The junction had 8 bases not matched to a gene; V was cut back by 1 base and J by 4 bases. CDR1 GTSNPN and CDR2 SVGIG come from the germline V gene (reference sequence). The CDR3 covers 15 residues.